The clone carrying this TCR beta chain has just a few counts. The germline V gene has CDR1 LNHNV and CDR2 YYDKDF (reference sequence). The CDR3 is 13 amino acids. V lost 5 bases and J lost 4; bases outside the gene matches: 0. Here immunoSEQ multiplex PCR was the method, and the copy in TCRdb shows in-frame clones only, minus some. The table lists about 500,000 clones, approximately 78% of them singletons, with less than 0.015% in the top ten. This entry belongs to a study of shared T cell receptors in the human thymus. These records were also assigned to another study, of human thymus T cells.

This TCR was sampled from a boy in the first two years of life with a congenital heart defect. The chain has TRBV15 and TRBJ1-2; the match to TRBD1 covers 11 bases. Sequencing was performed on thymocytes. In DNA, the CDR3 is TGTGCCACCAGCGGGACAGGGGGCTATGGCTACACCTTC. Translated, it gives CATSGTGGYGYTF.